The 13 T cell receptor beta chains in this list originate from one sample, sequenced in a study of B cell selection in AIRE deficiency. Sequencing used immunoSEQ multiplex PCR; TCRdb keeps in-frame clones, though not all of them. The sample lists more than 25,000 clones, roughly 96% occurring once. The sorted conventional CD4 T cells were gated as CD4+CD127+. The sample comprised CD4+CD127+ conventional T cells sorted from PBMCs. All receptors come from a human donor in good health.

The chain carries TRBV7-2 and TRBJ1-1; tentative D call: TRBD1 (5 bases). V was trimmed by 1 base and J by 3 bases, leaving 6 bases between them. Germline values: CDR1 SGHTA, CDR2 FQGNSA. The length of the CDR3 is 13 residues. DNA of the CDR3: TGTGCCAGCAGCTTAGTGGGGGACACTGAAGCTTTCTTT. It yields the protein CASSLVGDTEAFF.

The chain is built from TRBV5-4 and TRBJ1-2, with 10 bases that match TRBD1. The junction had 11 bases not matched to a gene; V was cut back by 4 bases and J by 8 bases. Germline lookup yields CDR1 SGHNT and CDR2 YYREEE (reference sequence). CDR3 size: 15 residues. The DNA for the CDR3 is TGTGCCAGCAGCCTCTCCGGGACAGGGGCGTTGGGCTACACCTTC. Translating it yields CASSLSGTGALGYTF.

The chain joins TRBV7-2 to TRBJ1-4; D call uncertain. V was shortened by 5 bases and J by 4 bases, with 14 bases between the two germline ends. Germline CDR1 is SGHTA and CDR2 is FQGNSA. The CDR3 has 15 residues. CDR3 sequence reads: CASSPRPLSNEKLFF. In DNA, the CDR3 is TGTGCCAGCAGCCCTCGACCTCTCAGTAATGAAAAACTGTTTTTT.

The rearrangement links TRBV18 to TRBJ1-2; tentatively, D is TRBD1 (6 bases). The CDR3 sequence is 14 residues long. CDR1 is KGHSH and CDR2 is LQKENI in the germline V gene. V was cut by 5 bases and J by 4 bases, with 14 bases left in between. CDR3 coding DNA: TGTGCCAGCTCAGTAGGTGGGGGCGTCTATGGCTACACCTTC. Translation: CASSVGGGVYGYTF.

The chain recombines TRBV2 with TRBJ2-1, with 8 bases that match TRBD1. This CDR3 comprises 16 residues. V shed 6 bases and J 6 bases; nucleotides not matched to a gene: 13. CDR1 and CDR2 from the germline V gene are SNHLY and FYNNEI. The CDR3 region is CASSANRGRRPNEQFF. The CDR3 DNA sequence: TGTGCCAGCAGCGCGAACAGGGGGAGGCGCCCCAATGAGCAGTTCTTC.

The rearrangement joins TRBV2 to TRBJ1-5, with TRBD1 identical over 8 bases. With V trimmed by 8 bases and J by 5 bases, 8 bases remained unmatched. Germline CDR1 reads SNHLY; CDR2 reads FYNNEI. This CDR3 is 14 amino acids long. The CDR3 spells CASSTGVVYQPQHF. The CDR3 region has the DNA TGTGCCAGCTCGACAGGGGTAGTTTATCAGCCCCAGCATTTT.

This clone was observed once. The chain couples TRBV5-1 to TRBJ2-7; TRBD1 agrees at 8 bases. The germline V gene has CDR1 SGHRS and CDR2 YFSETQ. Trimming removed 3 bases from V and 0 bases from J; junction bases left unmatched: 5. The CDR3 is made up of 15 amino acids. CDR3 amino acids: CASSSGQGSSYEQYF. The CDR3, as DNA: TGCGCCAGCAGCTCCGGACAGGGAAGCTCCTACGAGCAGTACTTC.

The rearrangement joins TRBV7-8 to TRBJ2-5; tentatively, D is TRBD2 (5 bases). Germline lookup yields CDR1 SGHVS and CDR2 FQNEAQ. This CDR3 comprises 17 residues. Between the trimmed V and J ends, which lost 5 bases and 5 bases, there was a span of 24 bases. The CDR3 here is CASSPPRGRPGRETQYF. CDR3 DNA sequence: TGTGCCAGCAGCCCCCCACGGGGTAGGCCAGGACGGGAGACCCAGTACTTC.

In DNA, the CDR3 is TGTGCCAGCAGCCAAGGACGGCGGGGGGGCCGGGTAGATACGCAGTATTTT. Its translation: CASSQGRRGGRVDTQYF. The rearrangement links TRBV4-2 to TRBJ2-3; 9 positions agree with TRBD2. Trimming cost V 1 base and J 5 bases; bases outside gene matches: 10. This CDR3 region has 17 residues. Per the germline V gene, CDR1 is LGHNA and CDR2 is YNFKEQ.

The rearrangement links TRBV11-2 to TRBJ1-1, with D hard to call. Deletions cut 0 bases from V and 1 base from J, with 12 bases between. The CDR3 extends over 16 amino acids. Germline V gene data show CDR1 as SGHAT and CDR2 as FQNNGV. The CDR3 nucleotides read TGTGCCAGCAGCTTAGAGGTATACGGCCAGAACACTGAAGCTTTCTTT. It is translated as CASSLEVYGQNTEAFF.

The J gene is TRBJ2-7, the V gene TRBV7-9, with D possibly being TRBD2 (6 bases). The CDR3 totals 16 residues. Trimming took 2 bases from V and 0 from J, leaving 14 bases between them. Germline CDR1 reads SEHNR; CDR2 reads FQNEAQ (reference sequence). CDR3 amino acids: CASSLMGTVGSYEQYF. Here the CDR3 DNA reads TGTGCCAGCAGCTTAATGGGGACTGTGGGCTCCTACGAGCAGTACTTC. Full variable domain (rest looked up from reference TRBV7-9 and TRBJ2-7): DTGVSQNPRHKITKRGQNVTFRCDPISEHNRLYWYRQTLGQGPEFLTYFQNEAQLEKSRLLSDRFSAERPKGSFSTLEIQRTEQGDSAMYLCASSLMGTVGSYEQYFGPGTRLTVT.

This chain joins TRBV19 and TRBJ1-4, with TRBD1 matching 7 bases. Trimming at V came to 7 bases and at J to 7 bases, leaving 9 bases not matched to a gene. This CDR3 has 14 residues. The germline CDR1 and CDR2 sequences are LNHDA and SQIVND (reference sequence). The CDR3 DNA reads TGTGCCAGTAATGAGGGGGCGAATATTGAAAAACTGTTTTTT. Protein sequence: CASNEGANIEKLFF.

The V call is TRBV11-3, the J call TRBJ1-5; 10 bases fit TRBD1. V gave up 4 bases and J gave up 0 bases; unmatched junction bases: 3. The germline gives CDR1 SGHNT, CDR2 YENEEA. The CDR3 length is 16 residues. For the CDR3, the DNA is TGTGCCAGCAGCTCCCGGGACAGGGGTAGCAATCAGCCCCAGCATTTT. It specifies CASSSRDRGSNQPQHF.